The present entry profiles one TCR beta chain with its context. Its antigen is unidentified. Trimming cost V 4 bases and J 9 bases; bases outside gene matches: 14. The germline CDR1 and CDR2 sequences are SEHNR and FQNEAQ (reference sequence). The length of the CDR3 is 17 residues. The data were taken from a study of cytomegalovirus exposure and HLA in healthy donors. Primers included in the PCR were 60 Vbeta and 13 Jbeta primers. TCRdb's table, derived via immunoSEQ multiplex PCR, lists solely in-frame clones and lacks some. Among approximately 140,000 clones listed, 82% were seen once. General study results and limits: Looking again later, the authors saw that most CMV-associated TCR beta chains seemed HLA-restricted. Altogether, 164 TCR beta chains were recorded as cytomegalovirus-associated.

Sampled while nominally healthy, donors likely had unrecorded immune exposures. This sequence originates from a male donor in good health and CMV-seronegative. The gene calls are TRBV7-9 and TRBJ2-1; TRBD1 matches 11 bases. Source material: PBMCs. The CDR3 sequence is CASSSKDRDRGLSEQFF. CDR3 nucleotide sequence: TGTGCCAGCAGCTCAAAAGACCGGGACAGGGGGTTGTCTGAGCAGTTCTTC.